The sequence of this T cell receptor beta chain was determined in a study of CD8 T cell repertoires and HIV-1 epitope variants. At the level of the study: T cells were stimulated with Twenty-five Gag and Nef peptides separately. Controls were a CMV, EBV and flu pool, Ebola AY9, and no peptide. The baseline condition was 1M T cells left uncultured.

Unmatched junction bases numbered 9, after V lost 5 bases and J lost 8 bases. The CDR3 covers 14 residues. Looked up from germline, CDR1 is MNHEY and CDR2 is SVGAGI. Here immunoSEQ multiplex PCR was the method, and the copy in TCRdb shows in-frame clones only, minus some. Of a few thousand clones listed, approximately 70% are singletons. This clone was recorded a few times. Its matching antigen is unknown. V usage is TRBV6-5 and J usage is TRBJ1-2; 9 bases match TRBD1. This receptor was taken from a male donor with HIV. The sequenced sample consisted of cultured CD8+ T cells derived from PBMCs. The CDR3 is CASSVGQGPLGYTF. The CDR3 bases are TGTGCCAGCAGTGTTGGACAGGGGCCCTTAGGCTACACCTTC.